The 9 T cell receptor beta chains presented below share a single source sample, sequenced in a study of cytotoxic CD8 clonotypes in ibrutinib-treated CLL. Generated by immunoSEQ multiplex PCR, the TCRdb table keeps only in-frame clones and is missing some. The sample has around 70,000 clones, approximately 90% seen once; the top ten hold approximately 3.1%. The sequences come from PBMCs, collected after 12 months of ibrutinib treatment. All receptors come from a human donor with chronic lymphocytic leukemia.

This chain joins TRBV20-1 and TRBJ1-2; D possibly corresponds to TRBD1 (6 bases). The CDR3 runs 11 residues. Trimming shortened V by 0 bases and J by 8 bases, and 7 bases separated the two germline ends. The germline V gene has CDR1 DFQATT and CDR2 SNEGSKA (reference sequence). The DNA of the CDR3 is TGCAGTGCTAGAGACCAGGGGGGCTACACCTTC. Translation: CSARDQGGYTF.

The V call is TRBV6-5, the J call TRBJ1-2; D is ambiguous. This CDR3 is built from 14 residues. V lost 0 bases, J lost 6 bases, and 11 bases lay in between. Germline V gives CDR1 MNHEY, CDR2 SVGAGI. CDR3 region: CASSYSGRTDGYTF. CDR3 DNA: TGTGCCAGCAGTTACTCAGGCAGAACTGATGGCTACACCTTC.

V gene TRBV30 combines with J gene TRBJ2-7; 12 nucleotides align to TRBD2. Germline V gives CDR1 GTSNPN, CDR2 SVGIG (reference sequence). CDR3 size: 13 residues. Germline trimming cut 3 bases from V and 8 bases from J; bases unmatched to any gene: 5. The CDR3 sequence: CAWRTSGSFKQYF. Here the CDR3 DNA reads TGTGCCTGGAGGACTAGCGGGAGTTTCAAGCAGTACTTC.

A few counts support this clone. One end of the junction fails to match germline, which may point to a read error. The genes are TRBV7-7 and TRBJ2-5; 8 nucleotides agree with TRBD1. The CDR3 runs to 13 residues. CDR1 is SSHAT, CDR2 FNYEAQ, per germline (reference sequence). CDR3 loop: CASSLDRGETQYF. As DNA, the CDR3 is TGTGCTAGCAGCCTCGACAGGGGAGAGACCCAGTACTTC.

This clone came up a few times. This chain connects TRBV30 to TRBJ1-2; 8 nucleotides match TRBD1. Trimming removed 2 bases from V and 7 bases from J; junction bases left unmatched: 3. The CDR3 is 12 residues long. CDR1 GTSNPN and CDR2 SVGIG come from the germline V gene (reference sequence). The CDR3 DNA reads TGTGCCTGGAGTCCCACAGGGGGTGGCTACACCTTC. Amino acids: CAWSPTGGGYTF. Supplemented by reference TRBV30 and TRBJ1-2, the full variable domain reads SQTIHQWPATLVQPVGSPLSLECTVEGTSNPNLYWYRQAAGRGLQLLFYSVGIGQISSEVPQNLSASRPQDRQFILSSKKLLLSDSGFYLCAWSPTGGGYTFGSGTRLTVV.

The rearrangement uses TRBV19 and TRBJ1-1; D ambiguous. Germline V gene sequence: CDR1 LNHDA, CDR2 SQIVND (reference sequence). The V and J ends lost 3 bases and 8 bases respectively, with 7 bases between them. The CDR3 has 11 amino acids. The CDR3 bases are TGTGCCAGTAGTATTCGAAGGGAAGCTTTCTTT. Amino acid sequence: CASSIRREAFF.

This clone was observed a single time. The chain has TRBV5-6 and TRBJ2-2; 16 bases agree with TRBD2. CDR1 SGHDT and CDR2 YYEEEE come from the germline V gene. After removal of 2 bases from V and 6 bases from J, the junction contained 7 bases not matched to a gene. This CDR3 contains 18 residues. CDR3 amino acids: CASSFPGTSGRVAGELFF. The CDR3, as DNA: TGTGCCAGCAGCTTCCCCGGGACTAGCGGGAGGGTGGCCGGGGAGCTGTTTTTT.

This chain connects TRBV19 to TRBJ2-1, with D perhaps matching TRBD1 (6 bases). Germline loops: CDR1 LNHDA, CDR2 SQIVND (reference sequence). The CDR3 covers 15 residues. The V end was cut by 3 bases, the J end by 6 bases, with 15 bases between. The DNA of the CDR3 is TGTGCCAGTAGTATGAACAGGGACCTTTTCAATGAGCAGTTCTTC. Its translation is CASSMNRDLFNEQFF.

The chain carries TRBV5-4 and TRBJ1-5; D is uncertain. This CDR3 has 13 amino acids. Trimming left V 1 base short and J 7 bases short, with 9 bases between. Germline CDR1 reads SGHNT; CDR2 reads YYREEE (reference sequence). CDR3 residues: CASSLNRRQPQHF. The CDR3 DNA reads TGTGCCAGCAGCTTGAATCGAAGGCAGCCCCAGCATTTT.